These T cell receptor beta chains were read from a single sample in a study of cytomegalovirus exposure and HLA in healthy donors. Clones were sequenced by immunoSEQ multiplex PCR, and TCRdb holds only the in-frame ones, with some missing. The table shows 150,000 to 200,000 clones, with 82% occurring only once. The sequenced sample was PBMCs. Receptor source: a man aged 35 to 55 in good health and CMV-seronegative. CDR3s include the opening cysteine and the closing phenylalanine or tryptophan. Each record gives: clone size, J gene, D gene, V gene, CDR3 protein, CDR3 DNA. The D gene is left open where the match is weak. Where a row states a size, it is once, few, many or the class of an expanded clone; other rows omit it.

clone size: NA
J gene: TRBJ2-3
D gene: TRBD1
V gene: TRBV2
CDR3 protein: CASRDLDRGLTDTQYF
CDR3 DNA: TGTGCCAGCAGGGACCTAGACAGGGGACTCACAGATACGCAGTATTTT

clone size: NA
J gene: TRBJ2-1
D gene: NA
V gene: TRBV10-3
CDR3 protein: CAISDTSQKQFF
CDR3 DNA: TGTGCCATCAGTGATACTTCTCAAAAGCAGTTCTTC

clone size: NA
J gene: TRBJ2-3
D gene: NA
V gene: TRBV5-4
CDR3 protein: CASSLGHDTDTQYF
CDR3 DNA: TGTGCCAGCAGCTTAGGACACGACACAGATACGCAGTATTTT

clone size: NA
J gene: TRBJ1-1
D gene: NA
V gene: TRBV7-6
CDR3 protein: CASSLVANTEAFF
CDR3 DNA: TGTGCCAGCAGCTTAGTGGCGAACACTGAAGCTTTCTTT

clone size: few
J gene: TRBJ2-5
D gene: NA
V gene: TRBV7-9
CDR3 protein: CASSLPGVRGTQYF
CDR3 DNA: TGTGCCAGCAGCCTCCCTGGGGTCCGGGGGACCCAGTACTTC

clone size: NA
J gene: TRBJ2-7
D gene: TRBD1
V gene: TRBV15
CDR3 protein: CATSRGDRGYEQYF
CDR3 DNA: TGTGCCACCAGCAGAGGAGACAGGGGATACGAGCAGTACTTC

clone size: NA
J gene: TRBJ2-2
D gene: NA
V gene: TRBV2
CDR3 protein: CASSRLEAGELFF
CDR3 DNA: TGTGCCAGCAGTCGGCTAGAGGCCGGGGAGCTGTTTTTT

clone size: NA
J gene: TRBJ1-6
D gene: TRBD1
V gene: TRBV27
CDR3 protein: CASSYRGSGGSPLHF
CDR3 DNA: TGTGCCAGCAGTTACAGGGGTTCTGGAGGTTCACCCCTCCACTTT

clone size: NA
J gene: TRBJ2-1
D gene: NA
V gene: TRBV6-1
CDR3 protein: CASTSGSGSYNEQFF
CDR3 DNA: TGTGCCAGCACCTCGGGGAGTGGGTCATACAATGAGCAGTTCTTC

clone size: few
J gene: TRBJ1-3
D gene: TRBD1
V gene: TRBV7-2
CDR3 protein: CASSLAGGGNTIYF
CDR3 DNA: TGTGCCAGCAGCTTGGCAGGGGGTGGAAACACCATATATTTT

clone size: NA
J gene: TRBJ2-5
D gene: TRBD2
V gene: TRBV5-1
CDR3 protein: CASSLGVSGASRGTQYF
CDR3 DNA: TGCGCCAGCAGCTTGGGTGTTAGCGGGGCCTCCCGGGGGACCCAGTACTTC

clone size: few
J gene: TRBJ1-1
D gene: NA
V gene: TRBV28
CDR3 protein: CASILAGGRTEAFF
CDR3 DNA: TGTGCCAGCATACTGGCCGGTGGGAGGACTGAAGCTTTCTTT

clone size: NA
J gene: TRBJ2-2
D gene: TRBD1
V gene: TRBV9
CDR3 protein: CASSVGQVNTGELFF
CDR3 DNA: TGTGCCAGCAGCGTTGGACAGGTGAACACCGGGGAGCTGTTTTTT

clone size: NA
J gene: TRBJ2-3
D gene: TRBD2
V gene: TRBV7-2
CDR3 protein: CASSESSGYTDTQYF
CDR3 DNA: TGTGCCAGCAGTGAATCTAGCGGTTACACAGATACGCAGTATTTT

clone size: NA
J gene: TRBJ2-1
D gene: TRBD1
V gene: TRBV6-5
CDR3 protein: CASSPGTGLHNEQFF
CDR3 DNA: TGTGCCAGCAGTCCCGGGACAGGGCTACACAATGAGCAGTTCTTC

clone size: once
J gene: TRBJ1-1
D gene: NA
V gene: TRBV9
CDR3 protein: CASSPSGSVNTEAFF
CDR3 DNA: TGTGCCAGCAGCCCTTCAGGGTCCGTGAACACTGAAGCTTTCTTT

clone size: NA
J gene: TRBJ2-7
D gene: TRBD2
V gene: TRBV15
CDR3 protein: CATSRDSLTSGRGWTYEQYF
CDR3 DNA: TGTGCCACCAGCAGAGATTCTTTGACTAGCGGTCGGGGTTGGACCTACGAGCAGTACTTC

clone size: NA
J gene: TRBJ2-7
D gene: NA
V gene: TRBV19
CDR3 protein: CASSLGARYEQYF
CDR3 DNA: TGTGCCAGTAGTTTGGGGGCTAGGTACGAGCAGTACTTC

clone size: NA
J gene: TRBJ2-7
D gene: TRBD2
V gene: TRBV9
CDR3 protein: CASSANKREGYEQYF
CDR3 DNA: TGTGCCAGCAGCGCAAACAAGCGGGAGGGCTACGAGCAGTACTTC

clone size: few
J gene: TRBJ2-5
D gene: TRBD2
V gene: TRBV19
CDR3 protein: CASSIDLASGRLEETQYF
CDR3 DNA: TGTGCCAGTAGTATAGATCTGGCTAGCGGACGACTCGAAGAGACCCAGTACTTC

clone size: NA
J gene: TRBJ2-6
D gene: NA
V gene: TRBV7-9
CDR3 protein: CSSSHVRKAWSGANVLTF
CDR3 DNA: TGTTCCAGCAGCCACGTCAGGAAGGCCTGGTCTGGGGCCAACGTCCTGACTTTC

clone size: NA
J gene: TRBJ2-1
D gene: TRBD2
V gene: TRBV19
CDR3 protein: CASETSGGGNEQFF
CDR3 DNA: TGTGCCTCAGAGACTAGCGGGGGCGGAAATGAGCAGTTCTTC

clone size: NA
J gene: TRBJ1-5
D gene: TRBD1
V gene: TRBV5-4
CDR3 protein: CASSLGGPTGGRQPQHF
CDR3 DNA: TGTGCCAGCAGCTTGGGAGGTCCGACAGGGGGTAGACAGCCCCAGCATTTT

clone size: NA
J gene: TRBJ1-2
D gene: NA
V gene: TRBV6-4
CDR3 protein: CASSDGRGYTF
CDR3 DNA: TGTGCCAGCAGTGACGGCCGCGGCTACACCTTC

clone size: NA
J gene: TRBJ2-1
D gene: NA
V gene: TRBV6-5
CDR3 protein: CASSYTDTGRDEQFF
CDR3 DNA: TGTGCCAGCAGTTACACGGACACCGGTCGGGATGAGCAGTTCTTC

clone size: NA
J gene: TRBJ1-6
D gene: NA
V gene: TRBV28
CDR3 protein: CATKIIESGGVVDNSPLHF
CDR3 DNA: TGTGCCACCAAGATTATAGAGAGCGGGGGGGTAGTGGATAATTCACCCCTCCACTTT

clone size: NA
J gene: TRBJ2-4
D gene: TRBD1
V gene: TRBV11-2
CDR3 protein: CASSFSRTGIKNIQYF
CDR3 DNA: TGTGCCAGCAGCTTTTCAAGGACAGGGATCAAAAACATTCAGTACTTC

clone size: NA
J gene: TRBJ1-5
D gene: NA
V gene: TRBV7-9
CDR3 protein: CASSQDYQPQHF
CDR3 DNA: TGTGCCAGCAGCCAAGACTATCAGCCCCAGCATTTT

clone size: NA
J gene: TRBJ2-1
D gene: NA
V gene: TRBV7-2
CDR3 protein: CASSFGYEQFF
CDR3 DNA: TGTGCCAGCAGCTTCGGGTATGAGCAGTTCTTC

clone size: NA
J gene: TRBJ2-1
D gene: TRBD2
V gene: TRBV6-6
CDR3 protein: CASSYSRGGRNEQFF
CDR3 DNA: TGTGCCAGCAGTTACTCCCGGGGGGGTAGGAATGAGCAGTTCTTC

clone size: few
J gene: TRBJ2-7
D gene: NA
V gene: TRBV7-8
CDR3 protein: CASSDSPFSYEQYF
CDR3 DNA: TGTGCCAGCAGCGACTCACCCTTCTCCTACGAGCAGTACTTC

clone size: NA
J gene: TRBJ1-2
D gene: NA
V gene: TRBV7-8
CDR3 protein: CASSPGRDYGYTF
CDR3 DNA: TGTGCCAGCAGCCCCGGGAGGGACTATGGCTACACCTTC

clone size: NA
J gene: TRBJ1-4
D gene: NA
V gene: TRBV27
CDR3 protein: CASSFRSGNINEKLFF
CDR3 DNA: TGTGCCAGCAGTTTTCGGTCGGGAAACATTAATGAAAAACTGTTTTTT

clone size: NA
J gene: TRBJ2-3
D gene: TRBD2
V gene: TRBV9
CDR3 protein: CASSVDLAGGTDTQYF
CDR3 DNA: TGTGCCAGCAGCGTAGATCTAGCGGGGGGCACAGATACGCAGTATTTT

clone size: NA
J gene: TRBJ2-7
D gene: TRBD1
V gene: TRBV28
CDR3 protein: CASRGQGAYSYEQYF
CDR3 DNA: TGTGCCAGCAGAGGACAGGGGGCTTACTCCTACGAGCAGTACTTC

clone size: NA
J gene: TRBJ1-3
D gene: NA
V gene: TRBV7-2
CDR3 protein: CASSLGAPGRSGNTIYF
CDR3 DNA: TGTGCCAGCAGCTTAGGGGCGCCAGGCCGCTCTGGAAACACCATATATTTT

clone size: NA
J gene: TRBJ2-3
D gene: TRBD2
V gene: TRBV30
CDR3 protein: CAWKPGGALGDTQYF
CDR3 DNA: TGTGCCTGGAAACCCGGGGGGGCTCTCGGAGATACGCAGTATTTT

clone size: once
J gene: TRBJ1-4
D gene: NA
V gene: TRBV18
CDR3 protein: CASSPGLNEKLFF
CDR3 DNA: TGTGCCAGCTCACCAGGGCTCAATGAAAAACTGTTTTTT

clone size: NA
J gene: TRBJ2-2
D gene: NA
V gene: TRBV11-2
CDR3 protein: CASSESITGELFF
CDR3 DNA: TGTGCCAGCAGCGAGTCGATAACTGGGGAGCTGTTTTTT

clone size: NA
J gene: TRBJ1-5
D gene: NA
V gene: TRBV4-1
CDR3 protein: CASSQVPQLEVNQPQHF
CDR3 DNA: TGCGCCAGCAGCCAAGTCCCCCAGCTAGAGGTCAATCAGCCCCAGCATTTT

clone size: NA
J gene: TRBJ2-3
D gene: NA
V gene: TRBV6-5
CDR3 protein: CASSYMQGTDTQYF
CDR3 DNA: TGTGCCAGCAGTTATATGCAGGGAACAGATACGCAGTATTTT

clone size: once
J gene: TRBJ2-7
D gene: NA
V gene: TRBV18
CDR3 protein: CASSKEGSYEQYF
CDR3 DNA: TGTGCCAGCTCAAAGGAGGGCTCCTACGAGCAGTACTTC

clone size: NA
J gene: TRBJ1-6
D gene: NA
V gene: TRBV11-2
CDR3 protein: CASSFSSSPLHF
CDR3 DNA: TGTGCCAGCAGCTTTTCGAGTTCACCCCTCCACTTT

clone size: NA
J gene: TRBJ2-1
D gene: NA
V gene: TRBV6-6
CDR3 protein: CASRDFSESSYNEQFF
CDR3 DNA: TGTGCCAGCAGGGACTTTAGCGAGAGCTCCTACAATGAGCAGTTCTTC

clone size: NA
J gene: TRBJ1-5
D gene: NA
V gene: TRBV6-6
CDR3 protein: CASSYSGTSSNQPQHF
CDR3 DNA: TGTGCCAGCAGTTACTCGGGGACTAGTAGCAATCAGCCCCAGCATTTT

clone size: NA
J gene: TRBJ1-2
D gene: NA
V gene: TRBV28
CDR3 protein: CASSVGYGRGGYTF
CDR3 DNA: TGTGCCAGCTCCGTCGGGTATGGGCGGGGGGGCTACACCTTC

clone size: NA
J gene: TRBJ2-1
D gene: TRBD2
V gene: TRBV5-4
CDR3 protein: CASSYGLAVLSSYNEQFF
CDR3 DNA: TGTGCCAGCAGCTACGGACTAGCGGTATTGAGCTCCTACAATGAGCAGTTCTTC

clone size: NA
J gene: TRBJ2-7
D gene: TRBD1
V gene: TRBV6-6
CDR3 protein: CASSYPRTGQGDEQYF
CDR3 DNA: TGTGCCAGCAGTTACCCCAGGACAGGGCAGGGGGACGAGCAGTACTTC

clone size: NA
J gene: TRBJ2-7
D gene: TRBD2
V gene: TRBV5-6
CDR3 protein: CASASGRAYEQYF
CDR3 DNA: TGTGCCAGCGCCAGCGGGAGGGCCTACGAGCAGTACTTC

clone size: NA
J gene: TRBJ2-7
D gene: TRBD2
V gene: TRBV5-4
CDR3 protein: CASSLNLGTSGRGSSYEQYF
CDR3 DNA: TGTGCCAGCAGCTTGAATTTGGGGACTAGCGGGAGGGGGAGCTCCTACGAGCAGTACTTC

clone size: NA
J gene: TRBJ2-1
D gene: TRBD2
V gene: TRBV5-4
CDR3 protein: CASSLDSGGYNEQFF
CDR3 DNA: TGTGCCAGCAGCTTGGACAGCGGGGGGTACAATGAGCAGTTCTTC

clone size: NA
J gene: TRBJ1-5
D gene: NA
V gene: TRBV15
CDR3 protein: CATKGGFGSNQPQHF
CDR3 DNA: TGTGCCACCAAAGGAGGTTTCGGAAGCAATCAGCCCCAGCATTTT

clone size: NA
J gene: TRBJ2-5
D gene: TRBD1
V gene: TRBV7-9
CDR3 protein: CASSFRTGIQETQYF
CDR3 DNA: TGTGCCAGCAGCTTTAGGACAGGTATTCAAGAGACCCAGTACTTC

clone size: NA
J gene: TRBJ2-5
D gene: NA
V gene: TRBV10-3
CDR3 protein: CAISESTGTEETQYF
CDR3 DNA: TGTGCCATCAGTGAGTCCACAGGGACCGAAGAGACCCAGTACTTC

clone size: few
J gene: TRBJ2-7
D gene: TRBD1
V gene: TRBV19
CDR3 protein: CASSISTGGYEQYF
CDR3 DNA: TGTGCCAGTAGTATATCAACAGGGGGCTACGAGCAGTACTTC

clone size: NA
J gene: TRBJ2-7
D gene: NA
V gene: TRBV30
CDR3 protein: CAWSGGLAVRYEQYF
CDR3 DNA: TGTGCCTGGAGTGGGGGACTCGCGGTAAGATACGAGCAGTACTTC

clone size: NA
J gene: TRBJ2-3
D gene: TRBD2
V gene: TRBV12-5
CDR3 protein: CASGGTSGGTDTQYF
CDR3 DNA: TGTGCTAGTGGTGGAACTAGCGGAGGCACAGATACGCAGTATTTT

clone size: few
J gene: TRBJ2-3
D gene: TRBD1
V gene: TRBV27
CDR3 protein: CASSVTGADTQYF
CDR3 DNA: TGTGCCAGCAGTGTTACAGGGGCAGATACGCAGTATTTT

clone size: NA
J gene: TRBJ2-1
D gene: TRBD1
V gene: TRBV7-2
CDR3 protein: CASSLPRQGASYNEQFF
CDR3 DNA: TGTGCCAGCAGCTTACCGAGACAGGGGGCCTCCTACAATGAGCAGTTCTTC

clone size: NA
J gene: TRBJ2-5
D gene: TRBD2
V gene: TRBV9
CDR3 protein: CASSGGTSKETQYF
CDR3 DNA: TGTGCCAGCAGCGGCGGGACTAGCAAAGAGACCCAGTACTTC